Included here is one T cell receptor (beta chain) sequence, with context. Many counts were recorded for this clonotype. Its antigen is still unknown. Base qualities are not at hand, and no much larger clone is one base apart. These data belong to a study of T cells in Graves' hyperthyroidism and ophthalmopathy (dated by TCRdb to about 2019). Context from the whole study: Peripheral blood samples were taken at initial diagnosis, before any treatment was given. A discovery cohort of about a hundred patients, approximately 45 with Graves' ophthalmopathy and under 60 with stable Graves' hyperthyroidism, was used to find distinguishing TCR V-J signatures. Prospective prediction of ophthalmopathy was tested in an independent validation cohort consisting of 18 hyperthyroidism patients and about 17 patients who later progressed to ophthalmopathy. The 100 or so discovery patients were divided at random into training and test sets in a 7:3 ratio. The study also compared thyroid tissue and blood T-cell repertoires from a handful of Graves' hyperthyroidism patients. Once sampling was done, hyperthyroidism patients were given methimazole at a starting dose of 30 mg daily, whereas ophthalmopathy patients were given high-dose intravenous methylprednisolone. The paper reports TCR Vbeta CDR3 sequencing of fewer than 150 peripheral blood samples: under 45 ophthalmopathy, roughly 74 hyperthyroidism and around 17 progressor patients. What the study reported, not specific to this receptor: In validation, the model predicted progression to ophthalmopathy a median of 6.5 months before onset, with about 71% sensitivity and 72.22% specificity. Sample size was not statistically predetermined, and investigators were not blinded to group allocation. A model built on a 13 V-J signature distinguished ophthalmopathy from stable hyperthyroidism, reaching around 90% sensitivity and around 82% specificity in cross-validation and 80%/75% in testing. Most expanded thyroid clonotypes (frequency above 0.001) were also detected in blood, suggesting blood repertoires may reflect thyroid immune responses.

TCR beta CDR3 regions were amplified from RNA transcripts. The first round of RT-PCR for the TCR CDR3 was performed with the HTBI primer set and the Qiagen OneStep RT-PCR kit. Libraries were constructed in a second round of multiplex PCR, after which size selection and purification were performed. The libraries were sequenced on an Illumina HiSeq2000 using paired-end 100 bp reads. The published analysis was carried out like this. SOAPnuke was used to process the raw data, removing reads that contained adapters or uncalled bases, had a mean Phred below 15, or lacked an exact match to the constant primer or identifier. COPE v1.2.5 was used to merge the high-quality paired reads, and each unique nucleotide sequence was defined as a clonotype. Clonotypes were aligned to IMGT TRBV, TRBD and TRBJ reference segments using MiTCR v1.1. The analysis included only V-J combinations with a frequency above 0.0001, which together covered 99% to 99.2% of the repertoires. The TCS score was defined as the ratio of F50 (clonal expansion) to E x V (chaos), calculated using BLOSUM62-based TCRdist between CDR3 peptides within each V-J. Welch's t-statistics and random forest reduced 500 to 550 V-J features to 13, which were used in a naive Bayes classifier (R e1071). TCRdb's own reprocessing of the public reads used fastp at Q25 and MiXCR and kept productive beta chains. All rows with the same CDR3 protein become a single entry with the most common DNA and genes. What appears here as the V and J calls and clone size reflects TCRdb's work, not the paper's. Here the sample has more than 500,000 distinct CDR3 sequences; roughly 16% occur a single time. The leading ten clones occupy 3.5% to 4% of the sample.

Stable Graves' hyperthyroidism was defined as the absence of progression to ophthalmopathy over 18 months of follow-up. Hyperthyroidism patients were newly diagnosed, had a disease duration of under 2 months, and were aged 18 to 65 years. The study excluded patients with uncontrolled infections, other autoimmune diseases, pregnancy or lactation. Diagnoses were established on the basis of clinical symptoms, serum thyroxine and TRAb, thyroid ultrasound, and orbital computed tomography. Ficoll-Paque density gradient centrifugation was used to isolate PBMCs from around 10 ml of fresh peripheral blood. Trizol reagent was used to extract total RNA, and RNA quality was then checked on an Agilent 2100 Bioanalyzer. CDR1 and CDR2 (SGHTA, FQGNSA) derive from the germline V gene. The trim is 1 base for V and 3 bases for J, with a gap of 13 bases between the germline ends. Including cysteine and phenylalanine, the CDR3 has 15 amino acids. Of the read, only the CDR3 DNA is kept; its 45 bases are in frame from base 1.

The specimen sequenced was blood. The receptor was derived from a woman aged 30 to 39 with Graves' hyperthyroidism. The sequence is built from TRBV7-2 and TRBJ2-7, with TRBD2 perhaps the D gene, on 5 matching bases. For the CDR3, the sequence is CASSLERNLNYEQYF. DNA sequence: TGTGCCAGCAGCTTAGAGCGGAACCTCAACTACGAGCAGTACTTC. Full variable domain (CDR3 extended with the reference TRBV7-2 and TRBJ2-7 proteins): GAGVSQSPSNKVTEKGKDVELRCDPISGHTALYWYRQSLGQGLEFLIYFQGNSAPDKSGLPSDRFSAERTGGSVSTLTIQRTQQEDSAVYLCASSLERNLNYEQYFGPGTRLTVT.